This TCR beta chain was captured in a study of blood T cell repertoires in COVID-19. The germline gives CDR1 MDHEN, CDR2 SYDVKM. The length of the CDR3 is 16 residues. J was trimmed by 3 bases and V by 6 bases; bases with no gene match: 10. Enrollees, roughly 18 to 95 years old, lived in 24 US areas. Cohorts were determined from participant-reported clinical history. Original data processing: Amplified reference gene primers provided the basis for estimating nucleated cell counts. Repertoires were generated with immunoSEQ multiplex PCR, while TCRdb's copy carries only in-frame clones and drops some. The V and J calls and clone size were taken over from that table, and D and trimming were inferred from the DNA. The data hold some 260,000 clones, with about nine tenths observed a single time.

The rearrangement joins TRBV28 to TRBJ2-4; TRBD1 agrees at 8 bases. The receptor comes from a woman in her twenties or thirties with acute COVID-19. Sequenced sample: PBMCs or T cells enriched from blood (not recorded which). The CDR3 region is CASRPTGDGVKNIQYF. The CDR3 region has the DNA TGTGCCAGCAGACCGACAGGGGACGGAGTCAAAAACATTCAGTACTTC.